This record concerns one T cell receptor (beta chain) sequence. Its antigen remains unknown. This entry belongs to a study of T cells in Graves' hyperthyroidism and ophthalmopathy. Lactation, pregnancy, other autoimmune disease or uncontrolled infection excluded patients. The germline gives CDR1 DFQATT, CDR2 SNEGSKA (reference sequence). CDR3 length: 12 amino acids. V lost 3 bases, J lost 9 bases, and 14 bases lay in between. RNA transcripts were the template for amplifying TCR beta CDR3 regions. The study used the HTBI primer set for a first-round RT-PCR of the TCR CDR3. TCRdb passed the multiplex PCR reads through MiXCR, listing each CDR3 protein once. The data hold 500,000 to 800,000 distinct CDR3 sequences, with 45% observed a single time. Broader study findings: Clonotypes that were expanded in thyroid above 0.001 mostly appeared in blood too.

This sequence was found in an adult man with Graves' disease, either hyperthyroidism or ophthalmopathy (not recorded which). This chain uses TRBV20-1 with TRBJ2-5, with a weak D call TRBD2 (6 bases). The sequencing sample was made of peripheral blood or thyroid tissue (not recorded which). The CDR3 DNA reads TGCAGTGCTAGGTCCGGGAGTGGATCCCAGTACTTC. Translation: CSARSGSGSQYF.